This T cell receptor beta chain was profiled in a study of blood T cells in healthy people across ages. Study results and limitations: Roughly linear age-related decline in beta diversity appeared, significant by age around 38. Naive CD4+ cells and diversity were both higher in long-lived donors than in aged donors. Higher naive T cell percentage went strongly together with higher TCR beta diversity.

The CDR3 runs 14 residues. Staff drew around 10 milliliters of peripheral blood from each donor. Comment on this clonotype: What it recognizes is unknown.

Primed by a sample-barcoded 5' primer and a J-beta primer mix, a second PCR proceeded for about 6 to 12 cycles. MiXCR, run by TCRdb on the 5' RACE reads, gives a single entry per CDR3 protein. The sample records approximately 1.5 million distinct CDR3 sequences, 35% to 45% being singletons. The receptor comes from a woman aged 18-29 years in good health. The sample comprised blood. The V and J genes are TRBV21-1 and TRBJ2-7; TRBD1, as called in the table, went unchecked against the DNA. TRBV21-1 is described as a pseudogene. The CDR3 nucleotides read TGTGCCAGCGGCAAGGACAGGGCATCGAACGAGCAGTACTTC. Residues: CASGKDRASNEQYF.